The clone carrying this T cell receptor beta chain was seen many times. Between the trimmed V and J ends, which lost 2 bases and 5 bases, there was a span of 16 bases. The CDR3 is 15 amino acids. Looked up from germline, CDR1 is SGHTA and CDR2 is FQGTGA. TCRdb re-called the 5' RACE reads with MiXCR, one entry per CDR3 protein. The repertoire has around 63,000 distinct CDR3 sequences, roughly 15% of them found once; the top ten carry about 4.3%. The sample comes from a study of T cells of healthy individuals. The J gene is TRBJ2-7, the V gene TRBV7-3, with D tentatively TRBD1 (5 bases). The receptor was isolated from a human donor in good health. CDR3 DNA: TGTGCCAGCAGCTTAGAACCAGGGCAAACGAACGAGCAGTACTTC. Translating gives CASSLEPGQTNEQYF.